One T cell receptor (beta chain) is described in this entry. The antigen is undetermined. These data belong to a study of T cells in Graves' hyperthyroidism and ophthalmopathy. About the study: Peripheral blood was taken when the disease was first diagnosed, before any treatment began.

Points from the study as a whole: In blood, most of the thyroid clonotypes expanded above 0.001 were also present.

Amplification of TCR beta CDR3 regions was performed using RNA transcripts as template. A first-round RT-PCR of the TCR CDR3 used the HTBI primer set. Using its own MiXCR run on the multiplex PCR reads, TCRdb lists one record per CDR3 protein. The data hold approximately 360,000 distinct CDR3 sequences, with around 25% observed a single time. Stable hyperthyroidism: no ophthalmopathy progression over 18 months of follow-up. PBMCs came from 9 to 10 ml fresh peripheral blood. The receptor comes from a man aged 50 or older with Graves' hyperthyroidism. Input material: blood.

The CDR3 bases are TGCAGTGCTGACCCGGGACAGGGAGGCTATGGCTACACCTTC. Translated, it gives CSADPGQGGYGYTF. The J gene is TRBJ1-2, the V gene TRBV20-1; 9 bases line up with TRBD1. The CDR3 totals 14 residues. Germline assignment: CDR1 DFQATT and CDR2 SNEGSKA (reference sequence). The ends lost 5 bases at V and 4 bases at J; junction bases unmatched: 8.